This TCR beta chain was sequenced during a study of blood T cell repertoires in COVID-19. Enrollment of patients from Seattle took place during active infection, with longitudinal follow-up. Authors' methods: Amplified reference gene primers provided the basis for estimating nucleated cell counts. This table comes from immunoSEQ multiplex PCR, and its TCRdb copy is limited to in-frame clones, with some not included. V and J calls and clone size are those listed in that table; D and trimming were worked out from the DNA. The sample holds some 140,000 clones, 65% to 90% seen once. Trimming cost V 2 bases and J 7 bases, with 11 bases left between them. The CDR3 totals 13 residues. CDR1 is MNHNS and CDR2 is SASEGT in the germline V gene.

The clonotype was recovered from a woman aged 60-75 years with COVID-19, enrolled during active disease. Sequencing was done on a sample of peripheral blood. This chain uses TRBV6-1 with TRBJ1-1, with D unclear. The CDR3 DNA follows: TGTGCCAGCAGTGAATGGAGGAGGTTTGAAGCTTTCTTT. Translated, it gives CASSEWRRFEAFF.